This entry concerns a single TCR beta chain. The data were taken from a study of blood T cell repertoires in COVID-19. Study-level information: Whether acute or convalescent, the COVID-19 samples came from the United States, Italy and Spain. PBMCs, B-cell-depleted T cells, or T cells were the source of the cDNA or gDNA that made up the material.

Original processing methods: The authors estimated nucleated cell counts from reference gene primer amplification. Libraries were prepared by immunoSEQ multiplex PCR; TCRdb keeps only in-frame clonotypes and omits some of them. V, J and clone size reflect that table, while D and trimming were determined from the DNA. The table has 250,000 to 300,000 clones, 85% to 90% seen once. This CDR3 is built from 14 residues. Germline V CDR1 and CDR2: GTSNPN, SVGIG (reference sequence). Trimming took off 3 bases at V and 4 bases at J, with 13 bases between the two ends. The sequence derives from a woman aged 25 to 39 with COVID-19, enrolled during active disease. Sequencing was carried out using peripheral blood. This chain uses TRBV30 with TRBJ1-3; unclear D gene. For the CDR3, the DNA is TGTGCCTGGAGGTCCAGGTCGATCGGAAACACCATATATTTT. The encoded protein is CAWRSRSIGNTIYF.